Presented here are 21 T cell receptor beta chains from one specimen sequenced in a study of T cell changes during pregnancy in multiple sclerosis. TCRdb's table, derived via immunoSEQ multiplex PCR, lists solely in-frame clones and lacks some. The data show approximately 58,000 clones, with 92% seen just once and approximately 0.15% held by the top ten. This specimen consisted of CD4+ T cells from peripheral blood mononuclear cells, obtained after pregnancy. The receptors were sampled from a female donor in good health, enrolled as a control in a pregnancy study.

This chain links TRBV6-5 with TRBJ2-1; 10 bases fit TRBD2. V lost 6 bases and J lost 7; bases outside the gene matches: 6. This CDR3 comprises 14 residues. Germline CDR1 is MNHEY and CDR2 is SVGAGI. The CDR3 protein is CASRSGGAWNEQFF. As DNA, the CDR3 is TGTGCCAGCAGGAGCGGGGGGGCCTGGAATGAGCAGTTCTTC.

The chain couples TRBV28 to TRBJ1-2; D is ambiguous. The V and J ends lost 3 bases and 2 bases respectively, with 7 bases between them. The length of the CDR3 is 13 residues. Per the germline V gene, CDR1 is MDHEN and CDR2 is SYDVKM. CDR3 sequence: CASSFSRNYGYTF. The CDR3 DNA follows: TGTGCCAGCAGTTTTTCCAGAAACTATGGCTACACCTTC.

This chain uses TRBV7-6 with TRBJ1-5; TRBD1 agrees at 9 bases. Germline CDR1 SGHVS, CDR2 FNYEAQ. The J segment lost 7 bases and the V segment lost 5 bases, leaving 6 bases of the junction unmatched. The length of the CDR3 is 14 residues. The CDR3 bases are TGTGCCAGCAGCCCCCCAGGACAGGGGCAGCCCCAGCATTTT. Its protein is CASSPPGQGQPQHF.

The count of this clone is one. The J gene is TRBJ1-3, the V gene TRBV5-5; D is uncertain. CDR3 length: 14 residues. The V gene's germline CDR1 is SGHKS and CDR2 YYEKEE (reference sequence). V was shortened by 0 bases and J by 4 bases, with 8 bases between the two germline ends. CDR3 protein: CASSLGQAGNTIYF. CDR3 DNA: TGTGCCAGCAGCTTGGGACAAGCCGGAAACACCATATATTTT.

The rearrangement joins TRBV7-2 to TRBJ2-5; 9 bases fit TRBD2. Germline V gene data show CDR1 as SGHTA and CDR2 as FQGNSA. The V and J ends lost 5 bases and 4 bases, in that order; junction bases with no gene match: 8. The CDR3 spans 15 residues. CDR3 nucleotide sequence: TGTGCCAGCAGCGCTCTAGGCGGGGGGGCAGAGACCCAGTACTTC. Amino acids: CASSALGGGAETQYF.

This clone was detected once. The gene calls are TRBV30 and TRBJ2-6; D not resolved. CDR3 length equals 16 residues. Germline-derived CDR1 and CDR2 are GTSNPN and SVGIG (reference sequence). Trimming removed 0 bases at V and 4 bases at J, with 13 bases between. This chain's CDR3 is CAWSVGLASGANVLTF. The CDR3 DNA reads TGTGCCTGGAGTGTTGGGTTAGCTTCGGGGGCCAACGTCCTGACTTTC.

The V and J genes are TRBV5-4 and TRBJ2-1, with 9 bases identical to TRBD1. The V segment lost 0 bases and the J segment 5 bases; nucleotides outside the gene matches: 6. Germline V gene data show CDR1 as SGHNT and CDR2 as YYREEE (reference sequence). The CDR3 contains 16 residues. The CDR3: CASSLDMGQGDNEQFF. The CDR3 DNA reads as TGTGCCAGCAGCTTGGACATGGGACAGGGCGACAATGAGCAGTTCTTC.

CDR3 nucleotide sequence: TGTGCCAGCTCAAGGGACAATACTGAGCAGTTCTTC. Translating it yields CASSRDNTEQFF. The J gene is TRBJ2-1, the V gene TRBV18, with TRBD1 as a possible D gene (6 bases). Germline V gene data show CDR1 as KGHSH and CDR2 as LQKENI. The CDR3 sequence is 12 residues long. V shed 5 bases and J shed 9 bases, with 11 bases lying between them.

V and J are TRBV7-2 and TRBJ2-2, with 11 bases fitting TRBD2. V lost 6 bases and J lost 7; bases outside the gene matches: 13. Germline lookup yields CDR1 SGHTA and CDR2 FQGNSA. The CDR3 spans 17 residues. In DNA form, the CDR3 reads TGTGCCAGCAGTCCCGCGCTAGCGGGGGGAGTTGGCGGGGAGCTGTTTTTT. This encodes CASSPALAGGVGGELFF.

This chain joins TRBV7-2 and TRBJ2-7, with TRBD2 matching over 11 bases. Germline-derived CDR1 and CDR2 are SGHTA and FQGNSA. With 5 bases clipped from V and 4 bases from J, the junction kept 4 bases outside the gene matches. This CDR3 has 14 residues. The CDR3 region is CASSPSGGPYEQYF. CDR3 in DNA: TGTGCCAGCAGCCCTAGCGGGGGGCCTTACGAGCAGTACTTC.

The CDR3 DNA is TGTGCCAGTAGAGGGGCTGGCAATCAGCCCCAGCATTTT. This sequence encodes CASRGAGNQPQHF. V gene TRBV19 combines with J gene TRBJ1-5; TRBD1 might be the D (5 bases). CDR3 length: 13 amino acids. Germline V gene sequence: CDR1 LNHDA, CDR2 SQIVND (reference sequence). The germline V and J ends were trimmed by 6 bases and 2 bases, with 8 bases remaining between them.

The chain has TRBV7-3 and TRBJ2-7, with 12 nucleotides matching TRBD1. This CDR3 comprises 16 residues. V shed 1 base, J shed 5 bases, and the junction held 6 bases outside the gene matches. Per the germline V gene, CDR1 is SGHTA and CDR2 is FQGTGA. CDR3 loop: CASSLISGTGGHEQYF. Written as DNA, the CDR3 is TGTGCCAGCAGCTTAATATCCGGGACAGGGGGCCACGAGCAGTACTTC.

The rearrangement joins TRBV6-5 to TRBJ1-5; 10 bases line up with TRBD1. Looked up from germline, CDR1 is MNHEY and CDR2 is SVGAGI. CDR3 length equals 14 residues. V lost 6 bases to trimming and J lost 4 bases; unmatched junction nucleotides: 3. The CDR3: CASSPDRGNQPQHF. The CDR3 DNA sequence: TGTGCCAGCAGCCCGGACAGGGGGAATCAGCCCCAGCATTTT.

The CDR3 DNA reads as TGTGCCAGCAGCCAAGAGGCACTAGCGGGGGGGGATACGCAGTATTTT. It specifies CASSQEALAGGDTQYF. The rearrangement joins TRBV4-2 to TRBJ2-3; 13 bases map to TRBD2. Unmatched junction bases numbered 3, after V lost 0 bases and J lost 6 bases. The CDR3 consists of 16 residues. Germline V gene lookup returns CDR1 LGHNA and CDR2 YNFKEQ.

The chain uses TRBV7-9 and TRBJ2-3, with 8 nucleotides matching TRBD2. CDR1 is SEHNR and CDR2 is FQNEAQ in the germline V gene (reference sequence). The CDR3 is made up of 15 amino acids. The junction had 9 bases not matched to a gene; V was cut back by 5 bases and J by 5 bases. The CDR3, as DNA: TGTGCCAGCAGCCCACGGGGGGGCCTCGAAGATACGCAGTATTTT. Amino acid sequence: CASSPRGGLEDTQYF.

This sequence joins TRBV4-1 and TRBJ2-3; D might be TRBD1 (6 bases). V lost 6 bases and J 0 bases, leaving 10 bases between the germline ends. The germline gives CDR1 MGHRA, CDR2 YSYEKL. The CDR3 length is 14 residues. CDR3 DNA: TGCGCCAGCAGTCGGACAGTGAGCACAGATACGCAGTATTTT. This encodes CASSRTVSTDTQYF.

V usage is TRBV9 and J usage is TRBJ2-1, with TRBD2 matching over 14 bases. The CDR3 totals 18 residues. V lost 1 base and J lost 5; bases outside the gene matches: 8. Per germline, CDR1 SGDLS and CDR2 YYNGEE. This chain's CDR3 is CASSVPGTSGGLNNEQFF. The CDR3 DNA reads TGTGCCAGCAGCGTACCAGGGACTAGCGGGGGCCTGAACAATGAGCAGTTCTTC.

This CDR3 is CASSQEMGIGEQYF. The CDR3 DNA reads TGCGCCAGCAGCCAAGAAATGGGCATCGGCGAGCAGTACTTC. V and J are TRBV4-3 and TRBJ2-7, with D uncertain. Trimming removed 0 bases at V and 6 bases at J, with 12 bases between. Germline values: CDR1 LGHNA, CDR2 YSLEER. CDR3 length equals 14 residues.

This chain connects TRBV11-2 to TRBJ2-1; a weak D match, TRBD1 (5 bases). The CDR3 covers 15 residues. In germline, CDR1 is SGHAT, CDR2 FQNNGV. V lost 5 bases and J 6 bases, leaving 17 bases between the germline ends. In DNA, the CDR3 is TGTGCCAGCAGCCCCTTGACAGTTTCGTCCAATGAGCAGTTCTTC. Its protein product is CASSPLTVSSNEQFF.

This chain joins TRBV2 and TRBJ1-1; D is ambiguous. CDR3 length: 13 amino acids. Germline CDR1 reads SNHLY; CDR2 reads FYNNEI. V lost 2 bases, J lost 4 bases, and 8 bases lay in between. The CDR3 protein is CASSETRVTEAFF. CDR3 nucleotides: TGTGCCAGCAGTGAAACCCGGGTCACTGAAGCTTTCTTT.

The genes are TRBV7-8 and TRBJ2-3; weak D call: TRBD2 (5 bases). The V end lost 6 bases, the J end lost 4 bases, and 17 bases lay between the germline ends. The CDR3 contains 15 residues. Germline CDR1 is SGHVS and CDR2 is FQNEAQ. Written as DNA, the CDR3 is TGTGCCAGCAGACCTAGGCCGGGGTTCCCAGATACGCAGTATTTT. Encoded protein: CASRPRPGFPDTQYF.